This T cell receptor beta chain derives from a study of T cell clonality in common variable immunodeficiency. This clone was found a few times. The DNA ends 3 residues before the CDR3 does, and the rest of the CDR3 is filled in from the germline J gene. TCRdb keeps only in-frame clones here, not all; method: immunoSEQ multiplex PCR. This sample carries about 42,000 clones, none of them present only once. CDR3 size: 16 residues. Germline V gene sequence: CDR1 SNHLY, CDR2 FYNNEI. Sequenced sample: peripheral blood mononuclear cells. The V call is TRBV2, the J call TRBJ2-3; 15 bases match TRBD2. This receptor was obtained from a person aged 18 to 75 in good health. CDR3 bases read: TGTGCCAGCAGCGAGGGACTAGCGGGGGGCCGGGGGACG. Translation gives CASSEGLAGGRGT. The complete CDR3 sequence is CASSEGLAGGRGTQYF.